These T cell receptor beta chains were read from a single sample in a study of low-dose radiotherapy and immunotherapy resistance in tumors. TCRdb reanalysed the reads using MiXCR and keeps one entry per CDR3 protein. The sample lists 75,000 to 95,000 distinct CDR3 sequences, around 18% occurring once. The sequencing here drew on PBMCs, taken before treatment. Receptors were obtained from a male donor with prostate cancer. CDR3s include the opening cysteine and the closing phenylalanine or tryptophan. The order of the fields is V gene, D gene, clone size, J gene, CDR3 protein, CDR3 DNA. The D gene is left open where the match is weak. Rows may omit the clone size; those that give it use once, few, many or a size class.

TRBV20-1,.,many,TRBJ1-2,CSARVGGANYGYTF,TGCAGTGCTAGAGTGGGGGGAGCTAACTATGGCTACACCTTC
TRBV5-4,.,many,TRBJ1-2,CASTAGQRTDYGYTF,TGTGCCAGCACGGCGGGACAACGGACCGACTATGGCTACACCTTC
TRBV9,TRBD2,many,TRBJ2-2,CASSATGLDDTGELFF,TGTGCCAGCAGCGCGACGGGACTAGATGACACCGGGGAGCTGTTTTTT
TRBV19,.,many,TRBJ1-5,CASSPVGDGGNQPQHF,TGTGCCAGTAGTCCGGTCGGGGATGGTGGCAATCAGCCCCAGCATTTT
TRBV20-1,.,.,TRBJ2-3,CSVTANTDTQYF,TGCAGTGTGACGGCGAACACAGATACGCAGTATTTT
TRBV7-2,.,.,TRBJ2-3,CASSYLPGHSTDTQYF,TGTGCCAGCAGCTACCTCCCAGGACATAGCACAGATACGCAGTATTTT
TRBV11-2,.,many,TRBJ2-2,CASSLRTTNTGELFF,TGTGCCAGCAGCTTAAGGACTACGAACACCGGGGAGCTGTTTTTT
TRBV5-4,TRBD2,many,TRBJ2-6,CASSLLAGGGANVLTF,TGTGCCAGCAGCTTGCTAGCGGGAGGTGGGGCCAACGTCCTGACTTTC
TRBV24-1,TRBD1,many,TRBJ1-2,CATSDDRTGLKGYTF,TGTGCCACCAGTGATGATCGGACAGGGCTAAAGGGCTACACCTTC
TRBV19,.,.,TRBJ1-6,CASSIGGGSDSPLHF,TGTGCCAGTAGTATTGGGGGGGGCTCGGATTCACCCCTCCACTTT
TRBV7-9,.,many,TRBJ2-2,CASSSYPRNTGELFF,TGTGCCAGCAGCTCATATCCACGGAACACCGGGGAGCTGTTTTTT
TRBV3-1,.,many,TRBJ2-5,CASSQVSGEETQYF,TGTGCCAGCAGCCAAGTGTCAGGGGAAGAGACCCAGTACTTC
TRBV30,.,many,TRBJ1-5,CAWSDNRVEPQHF,TGTGCCTGGAGCGACAACAGGGTTGAGCCCCAGCATTTT
TRBV29-1,.,many,TRBJ2-3,CSVGLARSTDTQYF,TGCAGCGTTGGGCTAGCCCGTAGCACAGATACGCAGTATTTT
TRBV10-3,TRBD1,many,TRBJ2-1,CAISPNRDRGQFF,TGTGCCATCAGCCCAAACCGTGACAGGGGGCAGTTCTTC
TRBV7-2,.,.,TRBJ2-1,CASSPTYNEQFF,TGTGCCAGCAGCCCGACTTACAATGAGCAGTTCTTC
TRBV11-3,.,many,TRBJ2-5,CASSPDNQETQYF,TGTGCCAGCAGCCCAGACAACCAAGAGACCCAGTACTTC
TRBV4-1,.,many,TRBJ1-3,CASSQESIPGASTPGNTIYF,TGCGCCAGCAGCCAAGAGAGCATTCCAGGAGCGAGCACTCCTGGAAACACCATATATTTT
TRBV29-1,.,many,TRBJ2-5,CSVEGVIRETQYF,TGCAGCGTTGAAGGGGTCATAAGGGAGACCCAGTACTTC
TRBV30,.,few,TRBJ1-3,CAWSSGHPSGNTIYF,TGTGCCTGGAGCTCGGGCCATCCTTCTGGAAACACCATATATTTT
TRBV20-1,TRBD2,many,TRBJ2-3,CSARSGRGGTDTQYF,TGCAGTGCTAGGTCGGGGCGGGGGGGCACAGATACGCAGTATTTT
TRBV11-2,TRBD1,few,TRBJ1-2,CASSLTGTGADGYTF,TGTGCCAGCAGCTTAACGGGGACAGGGGCTGATGGCTACACCTTC
TRBV12-5,TRBD1,few,TRBJ2-1,CASGPPGQAGGEQFF,TGTGCTAGTGGACCCCCGGGACAGGCTGGCGGTGAGCAGTTCTTC
TRBV27,TRBD2,.,TRBJ2-7,CASSLYSSGKEAYEQYF,TGTGCCAGCAGTTTATATTCTAGCGGGAAAGAAGCCTACGAGCAGTACTTC
TRBV3-1,.,many,TRBJ2-1,CASSLRDITNEQFF,TGTGCCAGCAGCCTCCGGGATATAACCAATGAGCAGTTCTTC
TRBV19,TRBD2,many,TRBJ2-7,CASSTGLAGVSYEQYF,TGTGCCAGTAGTACCGGACTAGCGGGAGTTTCCTACGAGCAGTACTTC
TRBV30,TRBD2,many,TRBJ2-2,CAWSVRQRGAGGELFF,TGTGCCTGGAGTGTTCGTCAGCGGGGGGCTGGCGGGGAGCTGTTTTTT
TRBV28,.,.,TRBJ2-7,CASSWAGQPGDEQYF,TGTGCCAGCAGCTGGGCAGGCCAGCCTGGTGACGAGCAGTACTTC
TRBV6-5,TRBD1,many,TRBJ1-1,CASSRDRGLGNTEAFF,TGTGCCAGCAGCCGGGACAGGGGTTTGGGGAACACTGAAGCTTTCTTT
TRBV30,.,many,TRBJ2-2,CAWSGTDGANTGELFF,TGTGCCTGGAGTGGGACAGACGGGGCTAACACCGGGGAGCTGTTTTTT
TRBV27,TRBD1,many,TRBJ1-5,CASSPGQGNQPQHF,TGTGCCAGCAGTCCCGGACAGGGCAATCAGCCCCAGCATTTT
TRBV7-9,.,many,TRBJ2-5,CASSLSGYSRVLETQYF,TGTGCCAGCAGCTTATCGGGCTACAGTAGGGTACTTGAGACCCAGTACTTC
TRBV3-1,TRBD2,.,TRBJ2-5,CASSQPGGGETQYF,TGTGCCAGCAGCCAACCCGGCGGGGGGGAGACCCAGTACTTC
TRBV19,TRBD2,many,TRBJ2-7,CASSPGGSRSYEQYF,TGTGCCAGTTCTCCCGGCGGGAGCAGGTCCTACGAGCAGTACTTC
TRBV5-6,TRBD1,many,TRBJ2-4,CASSNRQGGNIQYF,TGTGCCAGCAGCAACCGACAGGGGGGAAACATTCAGTACTTC
TRBV6-2/TRBV6-3,.,large,TRBJ1-2,CASSYLPNYGYTF,TGTGCCAGCAGTTACCTCCCTAACTATGGCTACACCTTC
TRBV25-1,.,many,TRBJ1-2,CASSAGVVYGYTF,TGTGCCAGCAGTGCAGGGGTAGTCTATGGCTACACCTTC
TRBV30,.,many,TRBJ2-7,CAWRATNYEQYF,TGTGCCTGGAGGGCCACCAACTACGAGCAGTACTTC
TRBV29-1,TRBD1,many,TRBJ1-3,CSVEAGTGRGNTIYF,TGCAGCGTTGAAGCCGGGACAGGGCGTGGAAACACCATATATTTT
TRBV5-5,TRBD1,.,TRBJ2-7,CASSTTGGGREQYF,TGTGCCAGCAGCACCACAGGGGGAGGACGCGAGCAGTACTTC
TRBV3-1,.,many,TRBJ2-2,CASSPTGTGELFF,TGTGCCAGCAGCCCGACAGGCACCGGGGAGCTGTTTTTT
TRBV20-1,.,many,TRBJ1-1,CSASEGHANTEAFF,TGCAGTGCTAGCGAGGGTCACGCGAACACTGAAGCTTTCTTT
TRBV4-1,TRBD2,.,TRBJ2-1,CASSPALAGYNELFF,TGCGCCAGCAGCCCCGCACTAGCGGGGTACAATGAGCTGTTCTTC
TRBV19,TRBD1,many,TRBJ1-1,CASSSRSTGDLDF,TGTGCCAGTAGTTCCCGATCGACAGGGGACCTCGATTTT
TRBV28,.,many,TRBJ2-4,CASSSRDLLYF,TGTGCCAGCAGTAGTCGAGACTTATTATACTTC
TRBV6-5,.,.,TRBJ1-1,CASSYGGPNTEAFF,TGTGCCAGCAGTTACGGGGGTCCGAACACTGAAGCTTTCTTT
TRBV5-5,.,many,TRBJ1-1,CASSLEAGKAFF,TGTGCCAGCAGCTTGGAGGCAGGAAAAGCTTTCTTT
TRBV7-9,.,many,TRBJ2-3,CASSPGRGTDTQYF,TGTGCCAGCAGCCCCGGACGGGGCACAGATACGCAGTATTTT
TRBV2,.,many,TRBJ2-5,CASSGAETQYF,TGTGCCAGCAGCGGCGCGGAGACCCAGTACTTC
TRBV28,.,many,TRBJ2-2,CASTGYVNTGELFF,TGTGCCAGCACCGGGTACGTCAACACCGGGGAGCTGTTTTTT
TRBV18,.,many,TRBJ2-2,CASSTDTGELFF,TGTGCCAGCTCAACCGACACCGGGGAGCTGTTTTTT
TRBV6-2/TRBV6-3,.,many,TRBJ2-3,CATSLDSYTDTQYF,TGTGCCACCTCACTGGACAGTTACACAGATACGCAGTATTTT
TRBV20-1,.,many,TRBJ2-5,CSARVAETQYF,TGCAGTGCTAGAGTTGCGGAGACCCAGTACTTC
TRBV19,.,many,TRBJ2-3,CASGKSGGVVTDTQYF,TGTGCCAGCGGTAAATCGGGCGGGGTGGTCACAGATACGCAGTATTTT
TRBV20-1,.,many,TRBJ1-3,CSARVAETGSGNTIYF,TGCAGTGCTAGAGTTGCAGAAACGGGCTCTGGAAACACCATATATTTT
TRBV6-2/TRBV6-3,TRBD2,.,TRBJ2-7,CASSGATSGSYEQYF,TGTGCCAGCAGTGGCGCGACTAGCGGTTCCTACGAGCAGTACTTC
TRBV5-1,.,many,TRBJ1-1,CASSLAVNTEAFF,TGCGCCAGCAGCTTGGCAGTTAACACTGAAGCTTTCTTT
TRBV15,.,.,TRBJ2-3,CATSRDPVGRVYTDTQYF,TGTGCCACCAGCAGAGATCCAGTTGGGAGAGTATACACAGATACGCAGTATTTT
TRBV6-1,TRBD1,many,TRBJ2-7,CASSTRDRVGYEQYF,TGTGCCAGCAGTACCCGGGACAGGGTCGGCTACGAGCAGTACTTC
TRBV7-9,TRBD2,.,TRBJ2-3,CASSQRGGFTDTQYF,TGTGCCAGCAGCCAGCGGGGGGGTTTCACAGATACGCAGTATTTT